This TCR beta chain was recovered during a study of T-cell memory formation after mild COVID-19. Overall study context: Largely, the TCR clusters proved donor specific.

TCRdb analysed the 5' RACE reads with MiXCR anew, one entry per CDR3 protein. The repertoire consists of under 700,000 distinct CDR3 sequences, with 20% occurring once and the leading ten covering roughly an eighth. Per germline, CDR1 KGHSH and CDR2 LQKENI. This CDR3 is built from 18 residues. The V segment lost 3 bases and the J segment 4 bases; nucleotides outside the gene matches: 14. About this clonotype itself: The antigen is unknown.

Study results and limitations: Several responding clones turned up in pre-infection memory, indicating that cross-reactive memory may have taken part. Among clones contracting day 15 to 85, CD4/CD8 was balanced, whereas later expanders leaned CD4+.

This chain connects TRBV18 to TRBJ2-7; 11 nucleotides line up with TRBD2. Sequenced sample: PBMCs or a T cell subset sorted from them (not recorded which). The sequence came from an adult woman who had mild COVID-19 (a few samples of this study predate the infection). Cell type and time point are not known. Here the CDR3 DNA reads TGTGCCAGCTCACCGTTAGACCCCGCTAGCGGGGGGTTATACGAGCAGTACTTC. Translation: CASSPLDPASGGLYEQYF.